The clone carrying this T cell receptor (beta chain) was detected only a few times. Antigen specificity is unknown. The method was immunoSEQ multiplex PCR; TCRdb's version includes in-frame clones alone and lacks a portion of them. Of approximately 22,000 clones detected, roughly 75% appear once; the ten largest clones hold just under 20%. Antigen-specific CD4+ T cells were expanded (with viral peptide pools) by the ViraFEST assay ahead of sequencing. When less than 13 days of culture had elapsed, CD4+ T cells were isolated. Testing of the vaccine recipients showed negative nucleocapsid antibodies and no prior SARS-CoV-2 infection. Days 3 and 7 were when half the medium was replaced with IL-2 medium. The sample belongs to a study of vaccination effects on CD4 cells after COVID-19. About the research overall: The vaccine given was either BNT162b2 or mRNA-1273, in two doses.

The germline CDR1 and CDR2 sequences are SNHLY and FYNNEI. The CDR3 sequence is 13 residues long. V lost 5 bases and J lost 1, with 8 bases in between. The chain uses TRBV2 and TRBJ1-1; D uncertain. The TCR sequence derives from a human donor who received a COVID-19 vaccine. The sequencing here drew on CD4+ T cells from PBMCs cultured with HCoV-NL63 spike peptides, taken before COVID-19 vaccination. The CDR3 protein is CASSWVENTEAFF. DNA of the CDR3: TGTGCCAGCAGTTGGGTGGAGAACACTGAAGCTTTCTTT.